This T cell receptor beta chain was captured by sequencing in a study of cytomegalovirus exposure and HLA in healthy donors. 60 Vbeta and 13 Jbeta primers were used in PCR. Assay used: immunoSEQ multiplex PCR; TCRdb lists only in-frame clones, some missing. This sample has more than 150,000 clones, with about 90% found just once. The sequence was obtained from a girl under three years old in good health and CMV-seronegative. What was sequenced was PBMCs.

CDR3 amino acids: CASSQVAGKDEKLFF. The CDR3 DNA is TGCGCCAGCAGCCAAGTCGCGGGAAAGGATGAAAAACTGTTTTTT. The chain carries TRBV4-1 and TRBJ1-4; no firm D call. Trimming shortened V by 1 base and J by 6 bases, and 12 bases separated the two germline ends. Germline CDR1 MGHRA, CDR2 YSYEKL. The CDR3 runs to 15 residues.